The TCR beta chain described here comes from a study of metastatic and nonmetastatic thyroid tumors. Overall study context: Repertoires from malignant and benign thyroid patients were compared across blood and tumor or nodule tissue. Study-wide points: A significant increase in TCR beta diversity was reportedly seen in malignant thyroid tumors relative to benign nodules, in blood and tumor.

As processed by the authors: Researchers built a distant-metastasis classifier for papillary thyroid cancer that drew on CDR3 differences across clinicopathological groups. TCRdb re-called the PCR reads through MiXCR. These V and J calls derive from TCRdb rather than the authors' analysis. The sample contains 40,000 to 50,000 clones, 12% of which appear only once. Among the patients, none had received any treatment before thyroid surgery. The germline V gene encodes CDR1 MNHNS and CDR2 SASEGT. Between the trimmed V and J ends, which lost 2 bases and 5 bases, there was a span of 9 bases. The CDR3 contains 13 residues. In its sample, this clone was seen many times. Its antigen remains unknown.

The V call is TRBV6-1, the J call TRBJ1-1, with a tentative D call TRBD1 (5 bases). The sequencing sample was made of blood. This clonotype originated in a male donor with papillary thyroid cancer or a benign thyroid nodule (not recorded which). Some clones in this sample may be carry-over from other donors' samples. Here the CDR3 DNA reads TGTGCCAGCAGTGAACAGGGATTTACTGAAGCTTTCTTT. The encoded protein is CASSEQGFTEAFF.